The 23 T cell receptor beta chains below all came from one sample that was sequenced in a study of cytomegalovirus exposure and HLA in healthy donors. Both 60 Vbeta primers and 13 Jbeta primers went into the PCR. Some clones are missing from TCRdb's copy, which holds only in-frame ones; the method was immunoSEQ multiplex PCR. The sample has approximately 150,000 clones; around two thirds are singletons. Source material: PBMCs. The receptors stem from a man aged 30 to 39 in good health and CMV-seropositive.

The CDR3 spells CASSPLEPTYGYTF. CDR3 coding DNA: TGTGCCAGCAGTCCCCTGGAGCCTACCTATGGCTACACCTTC. The gene calls are TRBV27 and TRBJ1-2; no clear D. From germline, CDR1 is MNHEY and CDR2 SMNVEV (reference sequence). The CDR3 contains 14 residues. V gave up 5 bases and J gave up 4 bases, with 14 bases separating them.

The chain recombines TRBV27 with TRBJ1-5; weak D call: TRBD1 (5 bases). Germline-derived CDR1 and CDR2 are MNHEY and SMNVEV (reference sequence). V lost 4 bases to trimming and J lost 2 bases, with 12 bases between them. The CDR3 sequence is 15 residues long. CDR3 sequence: CASSSGQVGNQPQHF. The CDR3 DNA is TGTGCCAGCAGTTCCGGACAAGTAGGCAATCAGCCCCAGCATTTT.

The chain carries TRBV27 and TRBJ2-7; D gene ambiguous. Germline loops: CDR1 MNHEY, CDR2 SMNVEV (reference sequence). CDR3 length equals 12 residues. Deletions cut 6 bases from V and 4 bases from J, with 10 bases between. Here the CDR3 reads CASSRSRYEQYF. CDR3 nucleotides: TGTGCCAGCAGCCGGAGTCGATACGAGCAGTACTTC.

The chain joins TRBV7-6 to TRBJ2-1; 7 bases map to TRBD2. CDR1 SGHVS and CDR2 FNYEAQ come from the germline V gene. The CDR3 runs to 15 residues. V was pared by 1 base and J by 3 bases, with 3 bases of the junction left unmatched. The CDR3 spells CASSLGLADYNEQFF. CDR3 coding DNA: TGTGCCAGCAGCTTAGGACTAGCAGACTACAATGAGCAGTTCTTC.

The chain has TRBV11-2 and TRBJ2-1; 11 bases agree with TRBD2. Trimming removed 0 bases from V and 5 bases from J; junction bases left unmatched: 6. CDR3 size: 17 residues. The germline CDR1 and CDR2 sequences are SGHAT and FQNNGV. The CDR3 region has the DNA TGTGCCAGCAGCTTAGAAGATCTAGCGGGAGGCCACAATGAGCAGTTCTTC. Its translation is CASSLEDLAGGHNEQFF.

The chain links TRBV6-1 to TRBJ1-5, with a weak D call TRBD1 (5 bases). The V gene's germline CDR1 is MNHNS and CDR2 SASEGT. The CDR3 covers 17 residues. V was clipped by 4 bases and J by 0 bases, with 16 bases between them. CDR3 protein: CASSGGLRTYSNQPQHF. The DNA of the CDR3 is TGTGCCAGCAGTGGGGGACTCCGGACCTATAGCAATCAGCCCCAGCATTTT.

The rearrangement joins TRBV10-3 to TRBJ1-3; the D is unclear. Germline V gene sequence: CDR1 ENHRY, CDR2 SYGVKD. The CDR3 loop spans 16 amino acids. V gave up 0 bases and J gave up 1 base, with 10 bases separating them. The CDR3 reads CAISESSRGSGNTIYF. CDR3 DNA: TGTGCCATCAGTGAGTCGAGTCGGGGTTCTGGAAACACCATATATTTT.

The DNA of the CDR3 is TGTGCCAGCAGCTTGGACCGGTTCTCCTATGGCTACACCTTC. This encodes CASSLDRFSYGYTF. J is TRBJ1-2 and V is TRBV5-8; D not resolved. CDR1 and CDR2 (germline): SGHTS, YDEGEE. The length of the CDR3 is 14 residues. Between the trimmed V and J ends, which lost 0 bases and 4 bases, there was a span of 10 bases.

The CDR3 reads CATSDWAGGYTF. The CDR3 nucleotides are TGTGCCACGTCCGATTGGGCAGGAGGCTACACCTTC. This chain joins TRBV6-5 and TRBJ1-2; unclear D gene. Trimming left V 10 bases short and J 8 bases short, with 17 bases between. CDR1 and CDR2 from the germline V gene are MNHEY and SVGAGI. There are 12 residues in the CDR3.

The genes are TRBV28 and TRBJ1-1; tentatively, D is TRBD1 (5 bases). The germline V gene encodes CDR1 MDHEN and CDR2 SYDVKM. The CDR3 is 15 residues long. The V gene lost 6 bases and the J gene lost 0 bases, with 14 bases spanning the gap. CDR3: CASSVRQRMNTEAFF. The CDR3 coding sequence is TGTGCCAGCAGCGTCCGACAGCGAATGAACACTGAAGCTTTCTTT.

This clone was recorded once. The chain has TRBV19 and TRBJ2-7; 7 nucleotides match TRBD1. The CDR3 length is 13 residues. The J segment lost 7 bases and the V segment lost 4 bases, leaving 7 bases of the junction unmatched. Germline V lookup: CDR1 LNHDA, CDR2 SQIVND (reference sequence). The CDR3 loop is CASSTGTDEEQYF. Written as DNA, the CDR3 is TGTGCCAGTAGTACCGGGACAGATGAAGAGCAGTACTTC.

In DNA form, the CDR3 reads TGTGCCAGCAGTTTATTCCGCAGCTACGAGCAGTACTTC. This encodes CASSLFRSYEQYF. The chain is built from TRBV27 and TRBJ2-7; D ambiguous. The V end lost 1 base, the J end lost 3 bases, and 7 bases lay between the germline ends. CDR3 length equals 13 residues. Per the germline V gene, CDR1 is MNHEY and CDR2 is SMNVEV (reference sequence).

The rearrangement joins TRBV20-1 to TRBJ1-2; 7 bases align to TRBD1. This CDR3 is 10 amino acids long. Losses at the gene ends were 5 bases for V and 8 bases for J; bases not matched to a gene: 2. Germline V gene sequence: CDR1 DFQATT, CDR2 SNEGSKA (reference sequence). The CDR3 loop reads CSAVTGGYTF. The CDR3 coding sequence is TGCAGTGCTGTGACAGGGGGCTACACCTTC.

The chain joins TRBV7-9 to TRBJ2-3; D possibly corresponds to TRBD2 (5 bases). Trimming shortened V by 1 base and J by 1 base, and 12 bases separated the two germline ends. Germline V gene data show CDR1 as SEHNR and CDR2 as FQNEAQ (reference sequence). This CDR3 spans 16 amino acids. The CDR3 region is CASSLGEGWGTDTQYF. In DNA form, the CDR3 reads TGTGCCAGCAGCTTAGGCGAGGGTTGGGGCACAGATACGCAGTATTTT.

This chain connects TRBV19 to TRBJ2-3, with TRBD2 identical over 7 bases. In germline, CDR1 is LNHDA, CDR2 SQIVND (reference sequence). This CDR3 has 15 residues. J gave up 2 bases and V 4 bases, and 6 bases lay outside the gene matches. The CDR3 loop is CASSSGSAPTDTQYF. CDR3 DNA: TGTGCCAGTAGTAGCGGGAGCGCTCCCACAGATACGCAGTATTTT.

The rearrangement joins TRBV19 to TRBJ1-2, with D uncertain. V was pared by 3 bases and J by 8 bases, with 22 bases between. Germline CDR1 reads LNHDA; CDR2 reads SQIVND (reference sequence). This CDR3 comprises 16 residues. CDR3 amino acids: CASSIVPSSSVPGYTF. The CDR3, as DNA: TGTGCCAGTAGTATTGTCCCCTCCTCCTCGGTCCCAGGCTACACCTTC.

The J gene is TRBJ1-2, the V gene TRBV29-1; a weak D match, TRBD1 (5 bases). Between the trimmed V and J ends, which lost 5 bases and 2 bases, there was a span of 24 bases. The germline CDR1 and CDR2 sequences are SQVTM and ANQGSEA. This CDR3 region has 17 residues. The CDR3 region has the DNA TGCAGCGTTATCTTCACCCCTGGGACTTCAAAGAACTATGGCTACACCTTC. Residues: CSVIFTPGTSKNYGYTF. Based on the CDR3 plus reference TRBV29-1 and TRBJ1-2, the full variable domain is SAVISQKPSRDICQRGTSLTIQCQVDSQVTMMFWYRQQPGQSLTLIATANQGSEATYESGFVIDKFPISRPNLTFSTLTVSNMSPEDSSIYLCSVIFTPGTSKNYGYTFGSGTRLTVV.

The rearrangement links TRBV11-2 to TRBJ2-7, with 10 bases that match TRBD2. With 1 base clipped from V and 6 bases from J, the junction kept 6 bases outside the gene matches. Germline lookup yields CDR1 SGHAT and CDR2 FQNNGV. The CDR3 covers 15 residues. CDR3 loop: CASSLALAGGSEQYF. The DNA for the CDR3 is TGTGCCAGCAGCTTAGCGTTAGCGGGAGGAAGCGAGCAGTACTTC.

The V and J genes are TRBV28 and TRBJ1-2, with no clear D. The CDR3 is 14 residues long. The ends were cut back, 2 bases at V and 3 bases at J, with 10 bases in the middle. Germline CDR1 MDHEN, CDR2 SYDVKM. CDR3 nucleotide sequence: TGTGCCAGCAGTTTAGATGGGCTCGACTATGGCTACACCTTC. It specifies CASSLDGLDYGYTF.

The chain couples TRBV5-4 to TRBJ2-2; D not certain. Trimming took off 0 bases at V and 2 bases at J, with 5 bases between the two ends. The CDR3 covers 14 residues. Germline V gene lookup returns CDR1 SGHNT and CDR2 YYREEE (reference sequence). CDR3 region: CASSLGLNTGELFF. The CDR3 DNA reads TGTGCCAGCAGCTTGGGACTTAACACCGGGGAGCTGTTTTTT.

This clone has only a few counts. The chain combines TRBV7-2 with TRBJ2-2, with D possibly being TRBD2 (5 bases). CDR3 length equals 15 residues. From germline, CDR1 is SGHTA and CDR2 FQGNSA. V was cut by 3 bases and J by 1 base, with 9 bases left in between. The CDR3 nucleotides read TGTGCCAGCAGCTTGAGCGGTGAGAACACCGGGGAGCTGTTTTTT. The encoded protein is CASSLSGENTGELFF. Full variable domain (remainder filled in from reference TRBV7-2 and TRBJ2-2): GAGVSQSPSNKVTEKGKDVELRCDPISGHTALYWYRQSLGQGLEFLIYFQGNSAPDKSGLPSDRFSAERTGGSVSTLTIQRTQQEDSAVYLCASSLSGENTGELFFGEGSRLTVL.

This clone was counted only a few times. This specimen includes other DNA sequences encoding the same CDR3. CDR3 residues: CASSPPSGLTDTQYF. CDR3 sequence (DNA): TGTGCCAGCAGTCCTCCTAGCGGTCTCACAGATACGCAGTATTTT. The chain is built from TRBV28 and TRBJ2-3; 7 nucleotides agree with TRBD2. The CDR3 has 15 residues. V gave up 5 bases and J gave up 2 bases; unmatched junction bases: 7. Germline lookup yields CDR1 MDHEN and CDR2 SYDVKM.

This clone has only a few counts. CDR3 amino acids: CASSLGAYTEAFF. The DNA for the CDR3 is TGTGCCAGCAGTTTGGGGGCCTACACTGAAGCTTTCTTT. This chain links TRBV27 with TRBJ1-1, with D maybe TRBD1 (6 bases). The V and J ends lost 3 bases and 3 bases respectively, with 8 bases between them. Per germline, CDR1 MNHEY and CDR2 SMNVEV (reference sequence). The CDR3 spans 13 residues.